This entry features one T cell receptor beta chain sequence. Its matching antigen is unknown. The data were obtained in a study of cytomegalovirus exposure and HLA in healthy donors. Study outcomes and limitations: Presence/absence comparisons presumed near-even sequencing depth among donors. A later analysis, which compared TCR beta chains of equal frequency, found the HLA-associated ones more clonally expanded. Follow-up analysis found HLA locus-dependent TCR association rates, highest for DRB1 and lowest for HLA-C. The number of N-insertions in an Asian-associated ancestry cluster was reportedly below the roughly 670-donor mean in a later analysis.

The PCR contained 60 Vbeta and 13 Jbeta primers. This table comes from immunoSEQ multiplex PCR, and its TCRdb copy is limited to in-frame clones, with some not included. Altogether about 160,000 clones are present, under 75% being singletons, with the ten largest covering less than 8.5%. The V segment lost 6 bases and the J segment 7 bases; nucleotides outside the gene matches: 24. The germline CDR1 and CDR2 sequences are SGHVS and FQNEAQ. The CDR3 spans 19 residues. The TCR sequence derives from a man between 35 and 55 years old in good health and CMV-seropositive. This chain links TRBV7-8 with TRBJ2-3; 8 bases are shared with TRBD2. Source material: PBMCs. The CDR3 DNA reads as TGTGCCAGCAGACCCCTAGGGTCTAGACTAGCGAAACCCCATAATACGCAGTATTTT. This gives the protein CASRPLGSRLAKPHNTQYF. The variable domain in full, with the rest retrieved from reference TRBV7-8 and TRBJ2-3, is GAGVSQSPRYKVAKRGQDVALRCDPISGHVSLFWYQQALGQGPEFLTYFQNEAQLDKSGLPSDRFFAERPEGSVSTLKIQRTQQEDSAVYLCASRPLGSRLAKPHNTQYFGPGTRLTVL.